Described below is a single TCR beta chain sequence and its context. The target antigen is unknown. PCR used 60 Vbeta primers and 13 Jbeta primers. Profiled with immunoSEQ multiplex PCR; TCRdb holds only in-frame clones, not every one. The table has about 120,000 clones, 75% to 90% seen once. This sample was included in a study of cytomegalovirus exposure and HLA in healthy donors. Turning to the study itself: In an earlier analysis, 95 million to 140 million unique TCR beta sequences were found from 150 million to 200 million T cells.

V lost 3 bases to trimming and J lost 2 bases, with 8 bases between them. This CDR3 comprises 13 residues. Germline values: CDR1 SGDLS, CDR2 YYNGEE. Points from the study as a whole: A missense DCLRE1C variant was associated with V- and J-gene trimming of TCR beta chains in a later analysis, and an independent cohort replicated the association.

The sequencing sample was made of PBMCs. The V and J genes are TRBV9 and TRBJ2-5; D might be TRBD1 (5 bases). This sequence was found in a middle-aged man in good health and CMV-seronegative. CDR3 loop: CASSGTRQETQYF. The CDR3 bases are TGTGCCAGCAGCGGGACAAGGCAAGAGACCCAGTACTTC.